These 14 T cell receptor beta chains were sequenced from one sample in a study of shared clonotypes between healthy human individuals. Clones were read by immunoSEQ multiplex PCR, and TCRdb kept only the in-frame ones, dropping some. Here the sample spans 2 million to 2.5 million clones, about 92% being singletons. Sequencing used naive CD4+ T cells from PBMCs. Indicated subset: CD45RA+ positively selected. These receptor sequences come from a man younger than 35 in good health. Some clones in this sample may be carry-over from other donors' samples.

This clone was seen a single time. The chain links TRBV6-1 to TRBJ2-7; possible D gene TRBD2, 5 bases. The CDR3 consists of 13 residues. Germline-derived CDR1 and CDR2 are MNHNS and SASEGT. The V end was cut by 11 bases, the J end by 0 bases, with 14 bases between. CDR3 nucleotide sequence: TGTGCCGGGCTTAGCGAAAACTCCTACGAGCAGTACTTC. Protein: CAGLSENSYEQYF.

V gene TRBV27 combines with J gene TRBJ2-7; possibly TRBD2 for D (7 bases). This CDR3 has 14 residues. The V end lost 5 bases, the J end lost 4 bases, and 15 bases lay between the germline ends. CDR1 is MNHEY and CDR2 is SMNVEV in the germline V gene (reference sequence). CDR3 DNA sequence: TGTGCCAGCAGTCGCGAGGGGGGGTATTACGAGCAGTACTTC. The encoded protein is CASSREGGYYEQYF.

The chain has TRBV18 and TRBJ2-2; perhaps TRBD1 as D (6 bases). Per germline, CDR1 KGHSH and CDR2 LQKENI. Trimming removed 2 bases at V and 6 bases at J, with 10 bases between. The CDR3 consists of 14 residues. Written as DNA, the CDR3 is TGTGCCAGCTCACCAGGACAGTTCCCCGGGGAGCTGTTTTTT. Its protein product is CASSPGQFPGELFF.

The chain recombines TRBV4-3 with TRBJ2-7; D is uncertain. Deletions cut 0 bases from V and 0 bases from J, with 12 bases between. Germline V gene lookup returns CDR1 LGHNA and CDR2 YSLEER. The CDR3 covers 16 residues. CDR3 sequence (DNA): TGCGCCAGCAGCCAAGATAGGCGACGGAGCTCCTACGAGCAGTACTTC. Amino acid sequence: CASSQDRRRSSYEQYF.

The chain couples TRBV19 to TRBJ1-5; D is perhaps TRBD1 (6 bases). Trimming took off 8 bases at V and 2 bases at J, with 13 bases between the two ends. Germline-derived CDR1 and CDR2 are LNHDA and SQIVND (reference sequence). The CDR3 length is 14 residues. The CDR3: CASRNRVGNQPQHF. The CDR3 DNA sequence: TGTGCCAGTCGTAACAGGGTAGGCAATCAGCCCCAGCATTTT.

This clone showed up just once. Additional DNA sequences in this sample encode the identical CDR3. In nucleotides, the CDR3 is TGTGCCAGCAGTAAAGGACTAGCGGGAGGAGAGACCCAGTACTTC. Translated, it gives CASSKGLAGGETQYF. The rearrangement uses TRBV6-1 and TRBJ2-5; 14 bases map to TRBD2. CDR3 size: 15 residues. V was clipped by 5 bases and J by 4 bases; unmatched bases: 3. Germline CDR1 reads MNHNS; CDR2 reads SASEGT.

The rearrangement links TRBV27 to TRBJ1-4, with 7 bases lining up with TRBD1. The CDR3 is 15 residues long. The V gene's germline CDR1 is MNHEY and CDR2 SMNVEV (reference sequence). V trimming: 5 bases; J trimming: 8 bases; junction bases outside the gene matches: 11. Here the CDR3 DNA reads TGTGCCAGCAGTCCCCGACAGGGATTCAACGAAAAACTGTTTTTT. Residues: CASSPRQGFNEKLFF.

The chain joins TRBV25-1 to TRBJ2-7; D gene unclear. Germline CDR1 and CDR2: MGHDK and SYGVNS. There are 14 residues in the CDR3. Trimming removed 11 bases from V and 0 bases from J, with 17 bases in between. The CDR3 loop is CARALGPRSYEQYF. Here the CDR3 DNA reads TGTGCCCGAGCCCTAGGCCCCCGCTCCTACGAGCAGTACTTC.

Points on this clone: Other DNA sequences in the same sample also yield this CDR3. This rearrangement joins TRBV25-1 to TRBJ1-1; maybe TRBD1 (6 bases). The CDR3 covers 14 residues. Germline V gives CDR1 MGHDK, CDR2 SYGVNS. Trimming took 5 bases from V and 0 from J, leaving 10 bases between them. As DNA, the CDR3 is TGTGCCAGCAGTCGGGGGCAGTTGAACACTGAAGCTTTCTTT. This encodes CASSRGQLNTEAFF.

The rearrangement uses TRBV9 and TRBJ2-7; D is ambiguous. V was clipped by 0 bases and J by 0 bases, with 13 bases between them. This CDR3 comprises 16 residues. Germline CDR1 SGDLS, CDR2 YYNGEE. CDR3 nucleotide sequence: TGTGCCAGCAGCGTAGGTCGCGATCCGCGCTCCTACGAGCAGTACTTC. Its translation: CASSVGRDPRSYEQYF.

This chain joins TRBV27 and TRBJ2-5, with D perhaps being TRBD1 or TRBD2 (6 bases each). Germline V gene sequence: CDR1 MNHEY, CDR2 SMNVEV (reference sequence). The CDR3 is 15 residues long. Trimming shortened V by 2 bases and J by 1 base, and 11 bases separated the two germline ends. CDR3 sequence reads: CASSLTPGAQETQYF. The DNA for the CDR3 is TGTGCCAGCAGTTTAACCCCGGGGGCCCAAGAGACCCAGTACTTC.

The chain couples TRBV5-1 to TRBJ2-1, with 9 bases lining up with TRBD2. J lost 8 bases, V lost 2 bases, and 8 bases had no gene match. Germline values: CDR1 SGHRS, CDR2 YFSETQ. The CDR3 contains 15 residues. Written as DNA, the CDR3 is TGCGCCAGCAGCTTACTAGCGGGCCCTGTCCATGAGCAGTTCTTC. Encoded protein: CASSLLAGPVHEQFF.

This chain joins TRBV28 and TRBJ2-2; D is perhaps TRBD1 (6 bases). This CDR3 is built from 14 residues. Germline CDR1 and CDR2: MDHEN and SYDVKM. V gave up 10 bases and J gave up 6 bases, with 18 bases separating them. In nucleotides, the CDR3 is TGTGCCACCATCCAAGGGACAAAGGCCGGGGAGCTGTTTTTT. This codes for CATIQGTKAGELFF.

CDR3 amino acids: CASSLGDTLSVYGYTF. CDR3 sequence (DNA): TGCGCCAGCAGCTTGGGGGACACACTAAGCGTCTATGGCTACACCTTC. V usage is TRBV5-1 and J usage is TRBJ1-2, with a tentative D call TRBD1 (6 bases). Trimming removed 0 bases at V and 4 bases at J, with 16 bases between. CDR3 length equals 16 residues. The germline gives CDR1 SGHRS, CDR2 YFSETQ.